The 19 T cell receptor beta chains given below trace back to one sample, sequenced in a study of T cells after yellow fever vaccination. TCRdb independently ran MiXCR on the 5' RACE reads; one entry per CDR3 protein. The sample has some 300,000 distinct CDR3 sequences; more than 3% are singletons. The material was PBMCs, obtained on the day of the yellow fever booster vaccination. The receptors come from a young man who received the YFV17D yellow fever vaccine.

The rearrangement links TRBV6-4 to TRBJ1-6; 9 bases align to TRBD1. With 6 bases clipped from V and 9 bases from J, the junction kept 3 bases outside the gene matches. CDR1 and CDR2 (germline): MRHNA, SNTAGT. The CDR3 covers 13 residues. CDR3 in amino acids: CASRRDRASPLHF. The CDR3 bases are TGTGCCAGCAGGAGGGACAGGGCTTCACCCCTCCACTTT.

This clonotype came up many times. The rearrangement joins TRBV27 to TRBJ1-4; D gene uncertain. V lost 3 bases to trimming and J lost 5 bases, with 13 bases between them. The CDR3 has 15 amino acids. Germline V CDR1 and CDR2: MNHEY, SMNVEV (reference sequence). The CDR3 loop reads CASSFTALQNEKLFF. DNA for the CDR3: TGTGCCAGCAGTTTTACCGCCCTTCAGAATGAAAAACTGTTTTTT.

The chain is built from TRBV6-5 and TRBJ1-1; D is perhaps TRBD1 (5 bases). The V end lost 7 bases, the J end lost 4 bases, and 16 bases lay between the germline ends. The CDR3 spans 14 residues. In germline, CDR1 is MNHEY, CDR2 SVGAGI. CDR3 residues: CASTSVGEGTEAFF. The CDR3 bases are TGTGCCAGCACCTCGGTAGGGGAGGGCACTGAAGCTTTCTTT.

The chain is built from TRBV6-2 or TRBV6-3 and TRBJ2-3; D is uncertain. CDR1 is MNHEY and CDR2 is SVGEGT in the germline V gene. CDR3 length: 13 amino acids. Deletions cut 4 bases from V and 8 bases from J, with 13 bases between. The CDR3 coding sequence is TGTGCCAGCAGTTTACTCGAATCACTTACGCAGTATTTT. Translated: CASSLLESLTQYF.

The gene calls are TRBV7-3 and TRBJ1-1, with D unresolved. Germline CDR1 reads SGHTA; CDR2 reads FQGTGA. The CDR3 is 13 amino acids. The ends were cut back, 5 bases at V and 3 bases at J, with 10 bases in the middle. The DNA for the CDR3 is TGTGCCAGCAGCCCACAGATGGACACTGAAGCTTTCTTT. Protein product: CASSPQMDTEAFF. Drawing the rest from reference TRBV7-3 and TRBJ1-1, the complete variable domain is GAGVSQTPSNKVTEKGKYVELRCDPISGHTALYWYRQSLGQGPEFLIYFQGTGAADDSGLPNDRFFAVRPEGSVSTLKIQRTERGDSAVYLCASSPQMDTEAFFGQGTRLTVV.

The chain joins TRBV5-1 to TRBJ1-1, with a weak D call TRBD1 (6 bases). V lost 4 bases and J 7 bases, leaving 17 bases between the germline ends. Per the germline V gene, CDR1 is SGHRS and CDR2 is YFSETQ. The CDR3 runs to 14 residues. The CDR3 region is CASSPGGGQREAFF. The CDR3 DNA reads TGCGCCAGCAGCCCCGGGGGGGGGCAACGTGAAGCTTTCTTT.

This clonotype has a handful of counts. The V call is TRBV4-3, the J call TRBJ2-1; 13 bases match TRBD2. Germline CDR1 is LGHNA and CDR2 is YSLEER. The CDR3 sequence is 16 residues long. The J segment lost 8 bases and the V segment lost 1 base, leaving 5 bases of the junction unmatched. CDR3 nucleotides: TGCGCCAGCAGCCAAGGAACTAGCGGGGGGGCACATGAGCAGTTCTTC. Translating gives CASSQGTSGGAHEQFF.

This clonotype was detected many times. The V gene is TRBV2, the J gene TRBJ2-1; D gene uncertain. There are 12 residues in the CDR3. CDR1 and CDR2 (germline): SNHLY, FYNNEI. V was cut by 8 bases and J by 10 bases, with 15 bases left in between. The CDR3 here is CASVADNVEQFF. CDR3 nucleotide sequence: TGTGCCAGCGTCGCCGATAACGTAGAGCAGTTCTTC.

The sample holds a few counts of this clonotype. This chain's CDR3 is CASSFSGTAEAFF. The CDR3 DNA follows: TGTGCCAGCAGTTTCTCGGGGACCGCTGAAGCTTTCTTT. V and J are TRBV12-3 or TRBV12-4 and TRBJ1-1; D is possibly TRBD1 (5 bases). CDR3 size: 13 residues. The germline V and J ends were trimmed by 3 bases and 6 bases, with 11 bases remaining between them.

This clonotype occurred many times. This sequence joins TRBV6-5 and TRBJ1-1; a weak D match, TRBD1 (6 bases). Trimming took off 6 bases at V and 5 bases at J, with 16 bases between the two ends. The CDR3 runs 14 residues. In germline, CDR1 is MNHEY, CDR2 SVGAGI. The CDR3 loop reads CASRRGGRGTEAFF. CDR3 nucleotides: TGTGCCAGCAGACGGGGCGGTAGGGGGACTGAAGCTTTCTTT.

This clonotype has at least ten counts. This sequence joins TRBV7-2 and TRBJ2-2; D ambiguous. Between the trimmed V and J ends, which lost 10 bases and 7 bases, there was a span of 13 bases. This CDR3 region has 12 residues. Germline CDR1 is SGHTA and CDR2 is FQGNSA. The CDR3 sequence is CAIALGFGELFF. CDR3 DNA sequence: TGTGCCATCGCACTGGGGTTCGGGGAGCTGTTTTTT.

This clonotype has just a few counts. The V and J genes are TRBV20-1 and TRBJ2-1; D might be TRBD1 (5 bases). Germline V gives CDR1 DFQATT, CDR2 SNEGSKA (reference sequence). This CDR3 contains 16 residues. The CDR3 here is CSMVDRGDSSYNEQFF. CDR3 bases: TGCAGCATGGTAGACCGTGGCGACAGCTCCTACAATGAGCAGTTCTTC.

The chain joins TRBV11-3 to TRBJ2-3, with TRBD2 as a possible D gene (6 bases). Germline loops: CDR1 SGHNT, CDR2 YENEEA. With 5 bases removed from V and 6 bases from J, the gap between germline ends came to 12 bases. The CDR3 is made up of 13 amino acids. The CDR3 bases are TGTGCCAGCAGCGGCCCTCTAGCGGATACGCAGTATTTT. Translation gives CASSGPLADTQYF.

This clonotype was found a few times. The genes are TRBV7-9 and TRBJ1-1; tentative D call: TRBD1 (6 bases). V lost 5 bases to trimming and J lost 3 bases, with 13 bases between them. Germline V lookup: CDR1 SEHNR, CDR2 FQNEAQ (reference sequence). The CDR3 runs 14 residues. CDR3 loop: CASSKRGGHTEAFF. CDR3 in DNA: TGTGCCAGCAGCAAACGGGGGGGCCACACTGAAGCTTTCTTT. The whole variable domain, remainder taken from reference TRBV7-9 and TRBJ1-1, is DTGVSQNPRHKITKRGQNVTFRCDPISEHNRLYWYRQTLGQGPEFLTYFQNEAQLEKSRLLSDRFSAERPKGSFSTLEIQRTEQGDSAMYLCASSKRGGHTEAFFGQGTRLTVV.

This clonotype appeared a few times. The chain is built from TRBV9 and TRBJ2-4; possibly TRBD1 or TRBD2 for D (5 bases each). Germline V CDR1 and CDR2: SGDLS, YYNGEE. Trimming removed 4 bases from V and 8 bases from J, with 19 bases in between. CDR3 size: 15 residues. The CDR3 DNA reads TGTGCCAGCAGCTTCCCAACGGGGCCTCGGGACATTCAGTACTTC. This sequence encodes CASSFPTGPRDIQYF.

J is TRBJ2-3 and V is TRBV12-3 or TRBV12-4; 7 nucleotides agree with TRBD2. The CDR3 has 15 amino acids. V was pared by 6 bases and J by 4 bases, with 10 bases of the junction left unmatched. The CDR3 DNA sequence: TGTGCCAGCAGCCACGGGTCTAGCGGTCCAGATACGCAGTATTTT. Translated, it gives CASSHGSSGPDTQYF.

The chain uses TRBV2 and TRBJ2-5; 7 bases are a match to TRBD1. Trimming cost V 3 bases and J 3 bases; bases outside gene matches: 4. Germline CDR1 reads SNHLY; CDR2 reads FYNNEI. The CDR3 runs to 14 residues. In DNA, the CDR3 is TGTGCCAGCAGTGAGGAGACAGGGAAAGAGACCCAGTACTTC. This translates into CASSEETGKETQYF. The whole variable domain, remainder taken from reference TRBV2 and TRBJ2-5, is EPEVTQTPSHQVTQMGQEVILRCVPISNHLYFYWYRQILGQKVEFLVSFYNNEISEKSEIFDDQFSVERPDGSNFTLKIRSTKLEDSAMYFCASSEETGKETQYFGPGTRLLVL.

This clonotype was detected a few times. The chain recombines TRBV19 with TRBJ2-3; possibly TRBD1 for D (5 bases). This CDR3 has 15 amino acids. Trimming removed 1 base at V and 0 bases at J, with 8 bases between. Germline V CDR1 and CDR2: LNHDA, SQIVND (reference sequence). This CDR3 reads CASSIVTASTDTQYF. The CDR3 coding sequence is TGTGCCAGTAGTATAGTGACAGCCAGCACAGATACGCAGTATTTT.

This clonotype was seen ten or more times. J is TRBJ2-2 and V is TRBV4-1; D not resolved. Germline CDR1 and CDR2: MGHRA and YSYEKL. This CDR3 is built from 14 residues. Trimming removed 0 bases from V and 7 bases from J, with 9 bases in between. The CDR3 protein is CASSQEGWGGELFF. In nucleotides, the CDR3 is TGCGCCAGCAGCCAAGAAGGTTGGGGCGGGGAGCTGTTTTTT.